The 26 T cell receptor beta chains below all came from one sample that was sequenced in a study of blood T cell repertoires in COVID-19 (TCRdb year 2020). Library prep was done by the immunoSEQ multiplex PCR assay. Not all clones reach the TCRdb copy of this immuneACCESS table, which keeps in-frame sequences only. Checked studies attribute under half of the gap to unresolved V genes and leave the rest unexplained. The sample has under 250,000 clones on record, approximately 80% of them singletons. The ten top clones hold 5% to 6.5% of the sample. Sequences were obtained from peripheral blood. These receptors were taken from a woman aged 60-75 years who had recovered from COVID-19.

The genes are TRBV15 and TRBJ2-1, with 9 bases lining up with TRBD1. This CDR3 contains 15 residues. Trimming cost V 5 bases and J 8 bases; bases outside gene matches: 10. Germline values: CDR1 LNHNV, CDR2 YYDKDF (reference sequence). The DNA for the CDR3 is TGTGCCACCAGCTCTCGCTTGGGACAGGGCCATGAGCAGTTCTTC. Translating gives CATSSRLGQGHEQFF.

The genes are TRBV18 and TRBJ1-4; 9 positions agree with TRBD1. The germline CDR1 and CDR2 sequences are KGHSH and LQKENI. The CDR3 covers 15 residues. Trimming at V came to 2 bases and at J to 5 bases, leaving 3 bases not matched to a gene. CDR3 loop: CASSPGGQGNEKLFF. The CDR3 nucleotides read TGTGCCAGCTCACCAGGAGGACAGGGGAATGAAAAACTGTTTTTT.

This clone was seen repeatedly, ten times or more. V usage is TRBV7-9 and J usage is TRBJ2-2; TRBD2 matches 7 bases. CDR3 size: 15 residues. Per germline, CDR1 SEHNR and CDR2 FQNEAQ (reference sequence). The V segment lost 5 bases and the J segment 4 bases; nucleotides outside the gene matches: 7. The CDR3 DNA sequence: TGTGCCAGCAGCAATGAGCGGGGACCCACCGGGGAGCTGTTTTTT. Translated, it gives CASSNERGPTGELFF. The full variable domain, with the rest looked up from reference TRBV7-9 and TRBJ2-2, is DTGVSQNPRHKITKRGQNVTFRCDPISEHNRLYWYRQTLGQGPEFLTYFQNEAQLEKSRLLSDRFSAERPKGSFSTLEIQRTEQGDSAMYLCASSNERGPTGELFFGEGSRLTVL.

This clone was detected only a few times. This sequence joins TRBV18 and TRBJ2-5; TRBD2 might be the D (6 bases). This CDR3 region has 12 residues. Looked up from germline, CDR1 is KGHSH and CDR2 is LQKENI. The germline V and J ends were trimmed by 7 bases and 3 bases, with 9 bases remaining between them. CDR3 bases: TGTGCCAGCTGGGAGGCAGAAGAGACCCAGTACTTC. Encoded protein: CASWEAEETQYF.

The V and J genes are TRBV5-1 and TRBJ1-2; 9 bases align to TRBD1. V dropped 4 bases and J dropped 1; count of bases not matched to a gene: 8. The CDR3 covers 16 residues. Germline V gene data show CDR1 as SGHRS and CDR2 as YFSETQ. CDR3: CASSKGQGDNNYGYTF. CDR3 nucleotide sequence: TGCGCCAGCAGCAAGGGACAGGGCGATAATAACTATGGCTACACCTTC. The variable domain in full, completed from reference TRBV5-1 and TRBJ1-2, reads KAGVTQTPRYLIKTRGQQVTLSCSPISGHRSVSWYQQTPGQGLQFLFEYFSETQRNKGNFPGRFSGRQFSNSRSEMNVSTLELGDSALYLCASSKGQGDNNYGYTFGSGTRLTVV.

The J gene is TRBJ2-2, the V gene TRBV5-4; 13 nucleotides agree with TRBD2. This CDR3 contains 18 residues. CDR1 and CDR2 (germline): SGHNT, YYREEE (reference sequence). V gave up 3 bases and J gave up 2 bases; unmatched junction bases: 7. CDR3 loop: CASSWGGLAGPNTGELFF. Here the CDR3 DNA reads TGTGCCAGCAGCTGGGGGGGACTAGCGGGACCAAACACCGGGGAGCTGTTTTTT.

As to this clone: The same CDR3 is also encoded by other DNA sequences in this sample. The V gene is TRBV19, the J gene TRBJ1-4, with a possible D match to TRBD1 (6 bases). Trimming stripped 6 bases from V and 6 bases from J, with 14 bases between. Per the germline V gene, CDR1 is LNHDA and CDR2 is SQIVND (reference sequence). The CDR3 is made up of 14 amino acids. The CDR3 is CASSRRAGDEKLFF. In DNA, the CDR3 is TGTGCCAGTAGCAGAAGGGCAGGGGATGAAAAACTGTTTTTT.

This clone was recorded only once. The chain uses TRBV7-6 and TRBJ1-3; D remains ambiguous. From germline, CDR1 is SGHVS and CDR2 FNYEAQ. The CDR3 spans 15 residues. The germline V and J ends were trimmed by 8 bases and 0 bases, with 14 bases remaining between them. DNA for the CDR3: TGTGCCAGCCAAATAGGCCGGGGCTCTGGAAACACCATATATTTT. It translates to CASQIGRGSGNTIYF.

J is TRBJ1-1 and V is TRBV7-2, with D possibly matching TRBD1 (5 bases). The germline V and J ends were trimmed by 4 bases and 5 bases, with 17 bases remaining between them. This CDR3 is built from 15 residues. Looked up from germline, CDR1 is SGHTA and CDR2 is FQGNSA. The CDR3 loop is CASSYSVGLSTEAFF. The CDR3 DNA sequence: TGTGCCAGCAGCTACTCAGTGGGACTGAGTACTGAAGCTTTCTTT.

This chain joins TRBV19 and TRBJ2-7; 9 bases match TRBD1. The CDR3 consists of 16 residues. Germline V CDR1 and CDR2: LNHDA, SQIVND (reference sequence). Trimming cost V 1 base and J 1 base; bases outside gene matches: 5. The CDR3 loop reads CASSIGGQGRSYEQYF. The CDR3 bases are TGTGCCAGTAGTATAGGGGGACAGGGAAGATCCTACGAGCAGTACTTC.

The rearrangement uses TRBV4-3 and TRBJ1-1, with D unresolved. Germline CDR1 and CDR2: LGHNA and YSLEER. This CDR3 has 16 amino acids. V was pared by 0 bases and J by 11 bases, with 22 bases between. CDR3 DNA: TGCGCCAGCAGCCAAGATCGCGCCAGTGGAGGAATGTGGGCTTTCTTT. Its translation: CASSQDRASGGMWAFF.

The CDR3 protein is CASSPSRGSNTEAFF. The CDR3 nucleotides read TGTGCCAGTAGCCCCAGTAGGGGGTCGAACACTGAAGCTTTCTTT. The chain couples TRBV19 to TRBJ1-1; perhaps TRBD1 as D (6 bases). The ends were cut back, 6 bases at V and 1 base at J, with 15 bases in the middle. Germline V CDR1 and CDR2: LNHDA, SQIVND (reference sequence). This CDR3 contains 15 residues.

This clone was counted at least ten times. The chain employs TRBV6-6 and TRBJ2-7, with a possible D match to TRBD2 (6 bases). With 6 bases removed from V and 4 bases from J, the gap between germline ends came to 19 bases. This CDR3 spans 15 amino acids. CDR1 and CDR2 (germline): MNHNY, SVGAGI (reference sequence). CDR3 loop: CASRPPEGWGYEQYF. The CDR3 DNA sequence: TGTGCCAGCAGACCCCCGGAGGGGTGGGGTTACGAGCAGTACTTC.

CDR3 bases: TGTGCCAGCAGCTTGGCCGGAGGGCACTATGGCTACACCTTC. Translating it yields CASSLAGGHYGYTF. The rearrangement uses TRBV5-5 and TRBJ1-2; no reliable D call. The CDR3 extends over 14 amino acids. Trimming took off 0 bases at V and 3 bases at J, with 9 bases between the two ends. Germline V gene data show CDR1 as SGHKS and CDR2 as YYEKEE (reference sequence).

The V call is TRBV27, the J call TRBJ2-7, with D tentatively TRBD2 (7 bases). The CDR3 is 16 residues long. The V and J ends lost 8 bases and 4 bases respectively, with 24 bases between them. Germline values: CDR1 MNHEY, CDR2 SMNVEV (reference sequence). Here the CDR3 reads CASSRGTRRGQYEQYF. CDR3 sequence (DNA): TGTGCCAGCTCAAGGGGGACGCGGCGGGGGCAGTACGAGCAGTACTTC.

The rearrangement joins TRBV6-2 or TRBV6-3 to TRBJ1-5; TRBD1 is a possible D gene (5 bases). V lost 4 bases, J lost 6 bases, and 7 bases lay in between. This CDR3 is built from 12 residues. Looked up from germline, CDR1 is MNHEY and CDR2 is SVGEGT. The chain's CDR3 is CASSSRVQPQHF. Here the CDR3 DNA reads TGTGCCAGCAGTTCCAGGGTTCAGCCCCAGCATTTT.

Of note for this clone: This sequence is one base from a far larger clone and is likely a read error. The chain uses TRBV7-3 and TRBJ2-2, with no clear D. This CDR3 is built from 12 residues. Trimming took 5 bases from V and 2 from J, leaving 3 bases between them. Looked up from germline, CDR1 is SGHTA and CDR2 is FQGTGA. The CDR3 bases are TGTGCCAGCAGCCCTAACACCGGGGAGCTGTTTTTT. Its translation is CASSPNTGELFF.

The gene calls are TRBV6-5 and TRBJ2-7; TRBD1 matches 7 bases. V shed 6 bases and J 1 base; nucleotides not matched to a gene: 9. Germline V gives CDR1 MNHEY, CDR2 SVGAGI. The CDR3 is 15 amino acids. The CDR3 here is CASRERGTVSYEQYF. The CDR3 bases are TGTGCCAGCAGAGAGAGGGGGACAGTGTCCTACGAGCAGTACTTC.

This clone was seen just once. This chain uses TRBV2 with TRBJ1-2; D gene ambiguous. Germline CDR1 reads SNHLY; CDR2 reads FYNNEI. The CDR3 has 14 residues. V dropped 2 bases and J dropped 9 bases, with 16 bases sitting between them. CDR3 DNA: TGTGCCAGCAGTGAAAGGAGCAGGCGAGGGAGCTACACCTTC. Translation gives CASSERSRRGSYTF.

This clone showed up just a few times. The chain joins TRBV5-4 to TRBJ2-1, with D unclear. The V and J ends lost 4 bases and 2 bases respectively, with 16 bases between them. The germline gives CDR1 SGHNT, CDR2 YYREEE (reference sequence). The CDR3 covers 16 residues. The DNA of the CDR3 is TGTGCCAGCAGCGACGCACGGGTCCTAGCCTACAATGAGCAGTTCTTC. Protein sequence: CASSDARVLAYNEQFF.

The chain is built from TRBV7-3 and TRBJ1-2, with 9 bases matching TRBD1. The CDR3 sequence is 14 residues long. Germline V gives CDR1 SGHTA, CDR2 FQGTGA. The J segment lost 6 bases and the V segment lost 5 bases, leaving 7 bases of the junction unmatched. The CDR3 nucleotides are TGTGCCAGCAGCGAAACAGGGGGCGGTCATGGCTACACCTTC. Translated: CASSETGGGHGYTF.

J is TRBJ2-1 and V is TRBV4-1; 7 bases agree with TRBD2. With V trimmed by 0 bases and J by 3 bases, 5 bases remained unmatched. The CDR3 is 16 residues long. Germline assignment: CDR1 MGHRA and CDR2 YSYEKL. The CDR3 DNA is TGCGCCAGCAGCCAAGATACGGGGGGAATCTACAATGAGCAGTTCTTC. Translation gives CASSQDTGGIYNEQFF.

This clone occurred a few times. V and J are TRBV6-5 and TRBJ2-2, with a weak D call TRBD2 (6 bases). The CDR3 is 14 amino acids. Germline V gene sequence: CDR1 MNHEY, CDR2 SVGAGI. V lost 7 bases and J 8 bases, leaving 17 bases between the germline ends. CDR3 DNA sequence: TGTGCCAGCATCTCCGGGACTGCCGTGGGGGAGCTGTTTTTT. Translating it yields CASISGTAVGELFF.

This clone was found a few times. V usage is TRBV7-3 and J usage is TRBJ2-3; D ambiguous. This CDR3 spans 13 amino acids. V lost 1 base to trimming and J lost 6 bases, with 8 bases between them. Germline values: CDR1 SGHTA, CDR2 FQGTGA. The CDR3: CASSLNPRDTQYF. Here the CDR3 DNA reads TGTGCCAGCAGCTTAAATCCGCGGGATACGCAGTATTTT. Filled out from reference TRBV7-3 and TRBJ2-3, the complete variable domain reads GAGVSQTPSNKVTEKGKYVELRCDPISGHTALYWYRQSLGQGPEFLIYFQGTGAADDSGLPNDRFFAVRPEGSVSTLKIQRTERGDSAVYLCASSLNPRDTQYFGPGTRLTVL.

The chain is built from TRBV2 and TRBJ2-1; a weak D match, TRBD2 (6 bases). Germline CDR1 SNHLY, CDR2 FYNNEI. The CDR3 spans 14 residues. Trimming took off 1 base at V and 6 bases at J, with 10 bases between the two ends. DNA for the CDR3: TGTGCCAGCAGTGAAGGCACTAGCCGCAATGAGCAGTTCTTC. Protein: CASSEGTSRNEQFF.

This clone showed up just a few times. The chain has TRBV3-1 (or the pseudogene TRBV3-2) and TRBJ2-7; D perhaps matches TRBD2 (6 bases). The CDR3 is made up of 14 amino acids. Per the germline V gene, CDR1 is LGHDT and CDR2 is YNNKEL (reference sequence). Between the trimmed V and J ends, which lost 5 bases and 6 bases, there was a span of 17 bases. This CDR3 is CASSRGTLSPEQYF. The CDR3, as DNA: TGTGCCAGCAGCAGAGGGACTCTATCCCCCGAGCAGTACTTC.